This T cell receptor beta chain was identified during a study of blood T cells in healthy people across ages (dated by TCRdb to between 2015 and 2016). Study-level background: In model experiments, roughly one uniquely barcoded TCR beta cDNA molecule per two T cells was captured by template switching. Age-related changes in TCR beta repertoire diversity were measured in the study by deep sequencing normalized with unique cDNA molecular identifiers. The donors were divided into four age groups: young (average around 17 years), middle-aged (about 39), aged (about 61) and long-lived (roughly 82). To avoid experimental bias, donors of different ages were spread randomly across the sequencing lanes. Two additional independent replicas of 1 million unique cDNA reads from the same blood draw were analyzed for two donors (one aged 18 to 30 and one aged 80 or older). Study-level results and caveats: Because the CMV infection status of the donors was unknown, age-related changes in expanded clonotypes may potentially have been confounded. Compared with the aged group, the long-lived group had more naive CD4+ T cells, fewer expanded clones and increased TCR diversity, suggesting age selection. Observed TCR beta diversity per million T cells fell roughly linearly with age, and a significant reduction was already apparent by age roughly 40. Observed TCR beta diversity correlated strongly with the percentage of naive T cells measured by flow cytometry. Estimates of total diversity from one million sequenced T cells were regarded as lower bounds and underestimates. Conclusive comparison of naive and antigen-experienced compartments was prevented by the profiling of bulk unsorted PBMCs.

The roughly 39 donors, aged roughly 6 to 95 years, were systemically healthy Caucasian individuals from Russia. Ten milliliters of peripheral blood were drawn from each donor into EDTA-treated Vacutainer tubes. Ficoll-Paque density-gradient centrifugation was used to isolate PBMCs, with at least 6.5 million per sample. Trizol reagent was used to extract total RNA from PBMCs, with at least 6 micrograms per sample. Naive CD45RAhigh/CD27high T cell percentages were measured by flow cytometry on a PBMC aliquot from every donor. Libraries were constructed by 5' RACE. The instrument given in TCRdb is Illumina HiSeq 2500. A second PCR of about 6 to 12 cycles was run with a J-beta primer mix and a sample-barcoded 5' primer. A template-switch 5' adaptor carrying 12 random nucleotides introduced a unique molecular identifier onto each TCR beta cDNA molecule. At least 2.5 million CDR3-containing paired-end reads were obtained from each sample. All of the RNA was converted into first-strand cDNA using the Mint cDNA synthesis kit, with a TRBC-specific oligonucleotide serving as the primer. Following uracil-DNA glycosylase treatment, a first 18-cycle PCR with universal primers M1SS and BC2_uni_R was performed on all cDNA. On the study's bioinformatics: Each sample was normalized by randomly selecting 1 million high-quality reads, each carrying a distinct molecular identifier. Instead of being binned into consensus sequences, reads with shared molecular identifiers were discarded. MiTCR, set to a Q25 quality threshold and the strictest error-elimination algorithm, was used for CDR3 identification, clonotype clustering and error correction. A nonparametric unseen species model with Euler transformation was used to estimate a lower bound on total TCR beta diversity. TCRdb trimmed public reads at Q25 via fastp, called clones via MiXCR and kept in-frame beta chains. Each record represents a unique CDR3 protein, reported with the most common genes and DNA among its rows. The V and J calls here are based on TCRdb, not the publication. This sample comprises some 1.5 million distinct CDR3 sequences, 28% of them detected only once. Of the sample, 7.7% falls within the top ten clones.

Germline trimming: 4 bases from V, 4 bases from J; junction bases outside gene matches: 9. The CDR1 and CDR2 encoded by the germline V gene are LGHNT and FRNRAP. CDR3 length: 16 amino acids, cysteine to phenylalanine. CDR3 DNA only is kept here, 48 bases in frame from base 1. Of note for this clonotype: Its antigen is not yet known. A much more abundant neighbour one base away suggests this may be a read error.

Recombination linked TRBV12-5 to TRBJ2-5; the central 10 bases match TRBD2. This clonotype was sampled from a woman in her twenties or thirties in good health. The sequencing input was blood. In nucleotide form, the sequence is TGTGCTAGTGGTTCCACCCGAGCGGGAGGGACAGAGACCCAGTACTTC. Its protein product is CASGSTRAGGTETQYF.